This T cell receptor beta chain was obtained from a study of B cell selection in AIRE deficiency. Under the authors' procedure: Conventional T cell pools: 90,000 to 120,000 distinct patient, 130,000 to 150,000 donor TCRbeta sequences. Libraries were prepared by immunoSEQ multiplex PCR; TCRdb keeps only in-frame clonotypes and omits some of them. The V and J calls and clone size were taken over from that table, and D and trimming were inferred from the DNA. The sample has over 20,000 clones; roughly 98% are singletons. Conventional CD4 T cells were sorted as CD4+CD127+ cells. CDR1 is MDHEN, CDR2 SYDVKM, per germline. CDR3 length: 14 amino acids. V gave up 10 bases and J gave up 0 bases, with 15 bases separating them.

This receptor was obtained from a human donor with AIRE deficiency. This chain uses TRBV28 with TRBJ1-2; the D gene is possibly TRBD1 (6 bases). Sequences were obtained from conventional CD4+ T cells sorted from PBMCs. CDR3 bases: TGTGCCATCGGTAGGGGGTCTACTAACTATGGCTACACCTTC. This encodes CAIGRGSTNYGYTF.